These 16 T cell receptor beta chains came from one sample sequenced in a study of shared clonotypes between healthy human individuals. Here immunoSEQ multiplex PCR was the method, and the copy in TCRdb shows in-frame clones only, minus some. The sample records 2 million to 2.5 million clones, over 85% being singletons. The sequenced sample was naive CD4+ T cells sorted from blood. As for subset: CD45RA+ positively selected. The receptors were gathered from a man aged 18 to 29 in good health.

This clone was counted once. The rearrangement links TRBV18 to TRBJ1-6; D is perhaps TRBD1 (6 bases). V was clipped by 1 base and J by 14 bases, with 24 bases between them. CDR1 and CDR2 (germline): KGHSH, LQKENI. The CDR3 length is 17 residues. The CDR3 protein is CASSPLILDSPGTSLHF. The CDR3 nucleotides are TGTGCCAGCTCACCACTAATTTTGGACAGTCCGGGTACGTCCCTCCACTTT.

The chain is built from TRBV5-4 and TRBJ2-2; 7 nucleotides line up with TRBD1. The J segment lost 6 bases and the V segment lost 5 bases, leaving 10 bases of the junction unmatched. From germline, CDR1 is SGHNT and CDR2 YYREEE (reference sequence). This CDR3 is 15 amino acids long. The chain's CDR3 is CASSKTGSISGELFF. DNA for the CDR3: TGTGCCAGCAGTAAGACAGGGTCGATTTCCGGGGAGCTGTTTTTT.

As regards this clone: The same CDR3 is also encoded by other DNA sequences in this sample. V gene TRBV11-2 combines with J gene TRBJ2-7; D uncertain. V lost 1 base to trimming and J lost 4 bases, with 5 bases between them. CDR1 is SGHAT and CDR2 is FQNNGV in the germline V gene. The CDR3 consists of 12 residues. The CDR3 spells CASSLGWYEQYF. CDR3 coding DNA: TGTGCCAGCAGCTTAGGCTGGTACGAGCAGTACTTC.

This sequence joins TRBV6-5 and TRBJ2-7; 10 bases are a match to TRBD1. V trimming: 0 bases; J trimming: 5 bases; junction bases outside the gene matches: 7. CDR1 MNHEY and CDR2 SVGAGI come from the germline V gene. The CDR3 length is 16 residues. CDR3 region: CASSYSSGTGANEQYF. The CDR3 coding sequence is TGTGCCAGCAGTTACTCTTCCGGGACAGGGGCAAACGAGCAGTACTTC.

Concerning this clone: This may stem from a read error, because a much larger clone lies one nucleotide away. This chain connects TRBV5-4 to TRBJ2-6; the D is unclear. The CDR3 has 12 residues. Germline loops: CDR1 SGHNT, CDR2 YYREEE (reference sequence). V was shortened by 2 bases and J by 3 bases, with 0 bases between the two germline ends. CDR3 sequence (DNA): TGTGCCAGCAGCTTTGGGGCCAACGTCCTGACTTTC. This gives the protein CASSFGANVLTF.

J is TRBJ2-7 and V is TRBV18; TRBD1 agrees at 7 bases. J gave up 6 bases and V 6 bases, and 14 bases lay outside the gene matches. Germline V gene lookup returns CDR1 KGHSH and CDR2 LQKENI. The CDR3 length is 15 residues. CDR3 protein: CASSPGTEYPVEQYF. Written as DNA, the CDR3 is TGTGCCAGCTCCCCCGGGACAGAATACCCTGTCGAGCAGTACTTC.

V and J are TRBV6-4 and TRBJ2-1; no clear D. V dropped 5 bases and J dropped 2 bases, with 10 bases sitting between them. The germline V gene has CDR1 MRHNA and CDR2 SNTAGT. The CDR3 runs to 14 residues. CDR3 nucleotides: TGTGCCAGCAGTTCGGCGGACCCCTACAATGAGCAGTTCTTC. It translates to CASSSADPYNEQFF.

J is TRBJ2-7 and V is TRBV27, with 10 bases matching TRBD2. CDR1 and CDR2 from the germline V gene are MNHEY and SMNVEV (reference sequence). CDR3 length: 13 residues. V trimming: 8 bases; J trimming: 3 bases; junction bases outside the gene matches: 4. The CDR3 region is CASRTSGLYEQYF. CDR3 DNA: TGTGCCAGCCGGACTAGCGGTCTCTACGAGCAGTACTTC.

The rearrangement joins TRBV4-3 to TRBJ2-3; 8 bases match TRBD1. This CDR3 has 15 amino acids. In germline, CDR1 is LGHNA, CDR2 YSLEER. V shed 0 bases and J 6 bases; nucleotides not matched to a gene: 5. The CDR3 sequence is CASSQDSGTGDTQYF. In DNA, the CDR3 is TGCGCCAGCAGCCAAGACTCCGGGACAGGCGATACGCAGTATTTT.

The V gene is TRBV19, the J gene TRBJ1-1; no reliable D call. The CDR3 sequence is 12 residues long. The ends were cut back, 11 bases at V and 1 base at J, with 11 bases in the middle. The V gene's germline CDR1 is LNHDA and CDR2 SQIVND (reference sequence). CDR3 loop: CAPPAGNTEAFF. The CDR3 nucleotides are TGTGCCCCCCCGGCGGGGAACACTGAAGCTTTCTTT.

Details on this clone: The identical CDR3 is also encoded by other nucleotide sequences in the sample. The chain is built from TRBV6-6 and TRBJ1-2, with 7 bases fitting TRBD1. Germline CDR1 MNHNY, CDR2 SVGAGI (reference sequence). The CDR3 covers 13 residues. Germline trimming cut 5 bases from V and 2 bases from J; bases unmatched to any gene: 2. The CDR3 region has the DNA TGTGCCAGCAGTCGGGACAGCAACTATGGCTACACCTTC. Its translation: CASSRDSNYGYTF.

The genes are TRBV4-1 and TRBJ2-5; TRBD2 agrees at 9 bases. Germline values: CDR1 MGHRA, CDR2 YSYEKL. The CDR3 runs 17 residues. V trimming: 0 bases; J trimming: 5 bases; junction bases outside the gene matches: 10. Written as DNA, the CDR3 is TGCGCCAGCAGCCAAGAAGGCGGAGCGGGGGGACGGGAGACCCAGTACTTC. It yields the protein CASSQEGGAGGRETQYF.

Remarks on this clone: The same CDR3 also results from other DNA sequences found in this sample. This chain connects TRBV7-2 to TRBJ1-5; D gene uncertain. Germline CDR1 SGHTA, CDR2 FQGNSA. Trimming left V 1 base short and J 4 bases short, with 8 bases between. The CDR3 loop spans 14 amino acids. The DNA of the CDR3 is TGTGCCAGCAGCTTAGTGGAGGGAAATCAGCCCCAGCATTTT. It encodes CASSLVEGNQPQHF. Full variable domain (rest looked up from reference TRBV7-2 and TRBJ1-5): GAGVSQSPSNKVTEKGKDVELRCDPISGHTALYWYRQSLGQGLEFLIYFQGNSAPDKSGLPSDRFSAERTGGSVSTLTIQRTQQEDSAVYLCASSLVEGNQPQHFGDGTRLSIL.

This clone is a singleton in its sample. V usage is TRBV29-1 and J usage is TRBJ2-6, with D possibly matching TRBD1 (6 bases). Germline CDR1 is SQVTM and CDR2 is ANQGSEA. The germline V and J ends were trimmed by 3 bases and 2 bases, with 14 bases remaining between them. There are 16 residues in the CDR3. The CDR3 loop reads CSVDLGASTGANVLTF. The CDR3 DNA reads as TGCAGCGTTGATCTGGGGGCGAGTACTGGGGCCAACGTCCTGACTTTC. The entire variable domain, with the rest obtained from reference TRBV29-1 and TRBJ2-6, is as follows: SAVISQKPSRDICQRGTSLTIQCQVDSQVTMMFWYRQQPGQSLTLIATANQGSEATYESGFVIDKFPISRPNLTFSTLTVSNMSPEDSSIYLCSVDLGASTGANVLTFGAGSRLTVL.

Of note for this clone: Its ends do not fully match the called genes, so a read error is possible. This sequence joins TRBV30 and TRBJ2-1; 8 positions agree with TRBD1. This CDR3 contains 22 residues. The germline V gene has CDR1 GTSNPN and CDR2 SVGIG (reference sequence). The CDR3 is CAWGVLPPRTGSSGGDHNEQFF. CDR3 sequence (DNA): TGTGCCTGGGGTGTACTTCCCCCCCGGACAGGGAGTTCAGGCGGGGATCACAATGAGCAGTTCTTC.

A note on this clone: The same CDR3 can be traced to other DNA sequences in this sample. This chain joins TRBV20-1 and TRBJ2-7; no definite D call. There are 10 residues in the CDR3. V was clipped by 3 bases and J by 3 bases, with 3 bases between them. Germline V gene sequence: CDR1 DFQATT, CDR2 SNEGSKA (reference sequence). CDR3 amino acids: CSARLYEQYF. The DNA of the CDR3 is TGCAGTGCTAGGCTCTACGAGCAGTACTTC.